The present T cell receptor (beta chain) was sequenced within a study of blood T cell repertoires in COVID-19. Using immunoSEQ multiplex PCR, the repertoire was profiled, and TCRdb retains in-frame clones only, with some absent. The sample contains some 200,000 clones, about 79% of which appear only once. Trimming removed 3 bases at V and 8 bases at J, with 11 bases between. CDR1 is LNHDA, CDR2 SQIVND, per germline (reference sequence). This CDR3 comprises 13 residues. V and J are TRBV19 and TRBJ1-5; D call uncertain. Input material: peripheral blood. The TCR originated in a woman in her 40s who had recovered from COVID-19. The CDR3 is CASSIRRIKPQHF. In DNA, the CDR3 is TGTGCCAGTAGTATCCGCAGGATTAAGCCCCAGCATTTT.